This T cell receptor beta chain is from a study of a mutant IDH1 vaccine in newly diagnosed glioma. Trimming pared 3 bases from V and 4 bases from J, leaving 13 bases between. Germline CDR1 MGHDK, CDR2 SYGVNS. This CDR3 comprises 15 residues. Assay: immunoSEQ multiplex PCR; the TCRdb copy retains only in-frame clones and omits some. The sample has fewer than 85,000 clones, about 81% seen once. Time point reported: week 47, end of study. Each vaccine dose was 300 ug of mutant IDH1 20-mer peptide, with topical imiquimod. On this clone: Its matching antigen is unknown.

Specimen: PBMCs, collected from a glioma patient whose treatment included an IDH1 peptide vaccine. The source is a middle-aged man with glioma. This chain links TRBV25-1 with TRBJ2-1; TRBD2 might be the D (6 bases). As DNA, the CDR3 is TGTGCCAGCAGTGAGACTAGGACCACATACAATGAGCAGTTCTTC. Its protein is CASSETRTTYNEQFF.